Below are 12 T cell receptor beta chains sequenced from a single sample in a study of blood T cell repertoires in COVID-19. The method was immunoSEQ multiplex PCR; TCRdb's version includes in-frame clones alone and lacks a portion of them. Among some 150,000 clones listed, about 79% were seen once. The material sequenced was PBMCs or T cells enriched from blood (not recorded which). The receptors were gathered from a woman aged 45 to 65 who had recovered from COVID-19.

CDR3 loop: CASARGETDYGYTF. CDR3 in DNA: TGTGCTAGCGCGCGGGGGGAGACAGACTATGGCTACACCTTC. This rearrangement joins TRBV11-3 to TRBJ1-2, with D maybe TRBD1 (5 bases). This CDR3 region has 14 residues. Germline V lookup: CDR1 SGHNT, CDR2 YENEEA. The full variable domain, its missing parts supplied by reference TRBV11-3 and TRBJ1-2, is EAGVVQSPRYKIIEKKQPVAFWCNPISGHNTLYWYLQNLGQGPELLIRYENEEAVDDSQLPKDRFSAERLKGVDSTLKIQPAELGDSAVYLCASARGETDYGYTFGSGTRLTVV.

The chain links TRBV28 to TRBJ2-7; weak D call: TRBD1 (7 bases). Germline CDR1 MDHEN, CDR2 SYDVKM. Trimming removed 7 bases at V and 2 bases at J, with 18 bases between. The CDR3 has 15 residues. The CDR3 DNA follows: TGTGCCAGCAACCACAAGGGGGCGGGAACCTACGAGCAGTACTTC. Translated, it gives CASNHKGAGTYEQYF.

The chain joins TRBV3-1 (or the pseudogene TRBV3-2) to TRBJ2-3, with 14 nucleotides matching TRBD2. J lost 2 bases, V lost 1 base, and 8 bases had no gene match. The CDR3 covers 19 residues. The V gene's germline CDR1 is LGHDT and CDR2 YNNKEL (reference sequence). CDR3 amino acids: CASSQGGLAGAGYTDTQYF. In DNA, the CDR3 is TGTGCCAGCAGCCAAGGGGGACTAGCGGGAGCGGGTTACACAGATACGCAGTATTTT.

This chain joins TRBV29-1 and TRBJ2-7, with unresolved D. CDR3 size: 13 residues. Germline lookup yields CDR1 SQVTM and CDR2 ANQGSEA. Trimming pared 4 bases from V and 0 bases from J, leaving 10 bases between. The CDR3 spells CSVVRSYSYEQYF. The CDR3 DNA reads TGCAGCGTTGTTCGAAGCTACTCCTACGAGCAGTACTTC.

The chain recombines TRBV12-3 or TRBV12-4 with TRBJ1-1, with D possibly matching TRBD1 (5 bases). This CDR3 has 13 amino acids. The V and J ends lost 0 bases and 5 bases respectively, with 7 bases between them. The CDR3 DNA follows: TGTGCCAGCAGTTTAGCGCGGGGGACTGAAGCTTTCTTT. This translates into CASSLARGTEAFF.

The chain uses TRBV4-1 and TRBJ1-3, with a weak D call TRBD1 (6 bases). V was cut by 0 bases and J by 4 bases, with 19 bases left in between. CDR1 and CDR2 (germline): MGHRA, YSYEKL. The CDR3 is made up of 18 amino acids. The CDR3 DNA sequence: TGCGCCAGCAGCCAAGAACTACATGACAGGAGGTCCGGAAACACCATATATTTT. Translating gives CASSQELHDRRSGNTIYF.

The chain links TRBV18 to TRBJ2-7; TRBD2 agrees at 12 bases. CDR3 length: 15 residues. After removal of 0 bases from V and 5 bases from J, the junction contained 2 bases not matched to a gene. Germline CDR1 is KGHSH and CDR2 is LQKENI. CDR3 sequence reads: CASSPPTSGSHEQYF. The CDR3 DNA sequence: TGTGCCAGCTCACCACCGACTAGCGGGAGCCACGAGCAGTACTTC.

A single count supports this clone. The rearrangement joins TRBV5-4 to TRBJ1-1, with D possibly being TRBD1 (6 bases). V lost 1 base to trimming and J lost 1 base, with 11 bases between them. Germline values: CDR1 SGHNT, CDR2 YYREEE (reference sequence). The CDR3 loop spans 15 amino acids. Here the CDR3 reads CASSLIGQQNTEAFF. CDR3 DNA: TGTGCCAGCAGCTTGATCGGACAGCAGAACACTGAAGCTTTCTTT.

With regard to this clone: The germline gene is not matched at one end of the junction; a read error may be the cause. The chain recombines TRBV29-1 with TRBJ2-5; D unresolved. There are 13 residues in the CDR3. Germline loops: CDR1 SQVTM, CDR2 ANQGSEA. CDR3 sequence reads: CSIESSPGETQYF. CDR3 bases: TGCAGCATTGAGTCCAGCCCGGGAGAGACCCAGTACTTC.

CDR3 region: CASSESAGAVHEQYF. CDR3 DNA: TGCGCCAGCAGTGAGTCCGCGGGAGCGGTCCACGAGCAGTACTTC. The chain has TRBV10-1 and TRBJ2-7, with 7 bases matching TRBD2. Germline-derived CDR1 and CDR2 are WNHNN and SYGVQD (reference sequence). The CDR3 is 15 residues long. The junction had 7 bases not matched to a gene; V was cut back by 0 bases and J by 5 bases.

To note about this clone: It is likely a read error, because the conserved phenylalanine at the end of the CDR3 is missing. The limits of the CDR3 on the DNA are not certain, so only TCRdb's listed CDR3 is given. This rearrangement joins TRBV5-1 to TRBJ2-7; TRBD1, as called in the table, went unchecked against the DNA. Germline CDR1 SGHRS, CDR2 YFSETQ. The CDR3 is 10 amino acids in total, end residues counted. CDR3: CASSWGRAIS.

This chain uses TRBV5-1 with TRBJ1-3; D call uncertain. Germline CDR1 SGHRS, CDR2 YFSETQ. CDR3 size: 14 residues. Between the trimmed V and J ends, which lost 4 bases and 16 bases, there was a span of 24 bases. As DNA, the CDR3 is TGCGCCAGCAGCACCGCGAGGGAAGGTCACCGTCGGTATTTT. Protein: CASSTAREGHRRYF. Drawing the rest from reference TRBV5-1 and TRBJ1-3, the complete variable domain is KAGVTQTPRYLIKTRGQQVTLSCSPISGHRSVSWYQQTPGQGLQFLFEYFSETQRNKGNFPGRFSGRQFSNSRSEMNVSTLELGDSALYLCASSTAREGHRRYFGEGSWLTVV.